This TCR beta chain was profiled in a study of response to subunit inactivated influenza vaccine. TCRdb recomputed calls from the RT-PCR reads with MiXCR, one row per CDR3 protein. The sample yields about 700,000 distinct CDR3 sequences, 13% to 15% seen once. Trimming took 0 bases from V and 8 from J, leaving 16 bases between them. This CDR3 is built from 15 residues. CDR1 and CDR2 (germline): MNHEY, SVGEGT. This material consisted of PBMCs from blood, taken around 14 days before vaccination. The V gene is TRBV6-2 or TRBV6-3, the J gene TRBJ1-2; possible D gene TRBD1, 5 bases. The receptor was isolated from a man between 50 and 59 years old who received an inactivated influenza vaccine. CDR3 amino acids: CASSYSGGRGGGYTF. CDR3 coding DNA: TGTGCCAGCAGTTACTCCGGCGGTAGGGGTGGCGGCTACACCTTC.